At least ten counts were recorded for the clone carrying this TCR beta chain. Its specificity is unknown. The data stem from a study of blood T cells in healthy people across ages. Study summary: Researchers report that template switching captured about one barcoded beta molecule per two T cells. Overall study findings and caveats: The fall in TCR beta diversity per million T cells was roughly linear with age.

CDR1 is MGHRA and CDR2 is YSYEKL in the germline V gene. Trimming left V 5 bases short and J 3 bases short, with 13 bases between. CDR3 length: 14 amino acids. Sample-barcoded 5' priming and a J-beta primer mix drove a second PCR of about 7 to 12 cycles. Carrying 12 random nucleotides, a template-switch adaptor labeled each individual cDNA molecule. TCRdb called the 5' RACE reads again in MiXCR, with one record for every CDR3 protein. The table lists some 1.7 million distinct CDR3 sequences, over 25% of them singletons, with about 8% in the top ten. For every donor, a draw yielded around 10 milliliters of peripheral blood.

This TCR derives from a woman in her 30s in good health. The sample consisted of blood. V usage is TRBV4-1 and J usage is TRBJ1-2; D gene uncertain. The CDR3: CASSIIGGYYGYTF. CDR3 DNA sequence: TGCGCCAGCAGCATCATCGGAGGTTACTATGGCTACACCTTC.